This T cell receptor beta chain was recorded in a study of blood T cell repertoires in COVID-19. This study enrolled people aged roughly 18 to 89 from under 25 US geographic areas. Sequencing used immunoSEQ multiplex PCR; TCRdb keeps in-frame clones, though not all of them. The data contain roughly 290,000 clones, 85% to 90% of them singletons. Germline V lookup: CDR1 MDHEN, CDR2 SYDVKM. The CDR3 runs 15 residues. V shed 4 bases and J shed 5 bases, with 17 bases lying between them. The TCR comes from a woman under 30 with acute COVID-19. The chain recombines TRBV28 with TRBJ2-5; weak D call: TRBD1 (6 bases). Material: PBMCs or T cells enriched from blood (not recorded which). The CDR3 bases are TGTGCCAGCAGTTCCCCCCGAGGGGGTCGGGAGACCCAGTACTTC. This encodes CASSSPRGGRETQYF. Full variable domain (rest looked up from reference TRBV28 and TRBJ2-5): DVKVTQSSRYLVKRTGEKVFLECVQDMDHENMFWYRQDPGLGLRLIYFSYDVKMKEKGDIPEGYSVSREKKERFSLILESASTNQTSMYLCASSSPRGGRETQYFGPGTRLLVL.